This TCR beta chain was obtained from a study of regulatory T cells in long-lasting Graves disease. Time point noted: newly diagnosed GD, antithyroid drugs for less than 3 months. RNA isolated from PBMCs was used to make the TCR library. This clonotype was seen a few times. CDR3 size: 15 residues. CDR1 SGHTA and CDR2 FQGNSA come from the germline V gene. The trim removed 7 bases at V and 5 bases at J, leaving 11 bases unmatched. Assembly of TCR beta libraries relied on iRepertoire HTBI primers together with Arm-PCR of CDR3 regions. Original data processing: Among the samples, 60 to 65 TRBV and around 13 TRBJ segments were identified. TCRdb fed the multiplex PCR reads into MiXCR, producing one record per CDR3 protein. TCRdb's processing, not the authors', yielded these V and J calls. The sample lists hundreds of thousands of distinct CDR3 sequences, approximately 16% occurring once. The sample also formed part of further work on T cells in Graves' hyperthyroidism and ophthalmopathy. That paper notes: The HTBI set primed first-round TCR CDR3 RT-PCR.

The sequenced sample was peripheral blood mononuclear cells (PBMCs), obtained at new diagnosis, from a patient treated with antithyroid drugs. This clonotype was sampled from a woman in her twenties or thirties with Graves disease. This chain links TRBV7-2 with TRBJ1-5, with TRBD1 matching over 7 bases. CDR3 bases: TGTGCCAGCAACGGATCGACAGGGTGGGATCAGCCCCAGCATTTT. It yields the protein CASNGSTGWDQPQHF.